This entry lists 21 T cell receptor beta chains sequenced from one sample in a study of response to subunit inactivated influenza vaccine. TCRdb fed the RT-PCR reads into MiXCR, producing one record per CDR3 protein. The sample has about 190,000 distinct CDR3 sequences; around 14% are singletons. The specimen comprised CD8+ T cells sorted from PBMCs, sampled about 5 days after vaccination. These receptors were taken from a man aged 50 to 59 who received an inactivated influenza vaccine.

This chain connects TRBV12-3 or TRBV12-4 to TRBJ2-1; D may correspond to TRBD1 or TRBD2 (5 bases each). CDR3 length: 14 residues. The V end lost 6 bases, the J end lost 6 bases, and 15 bases lay between the germline ends. CDR3 residues: CASRSGVRGNEQFF. The CDR3 coding sequence is TGTGCCAGCAGGAGTGGGGTGAGGGGCAATGAGCAGTTCTTC.

V usage is TRBV29-1 and J usage is TRBJ2-1; TRBD2 agrees at 14 bases. J was trimmed by 3 bases and V by 7 bases; bases with no gene match: 8. Germline-derived CDR1 and CDR2 are SQVTM and ANQGSEA. The CDR3 spans 16 residues. CDR3: CSDFSGTSGSYNEQFF. CDR3 sequence (DNA): TGCAGCGATTTTTCCGGGACTAGCGGGAGCTACAATGAGCAGTTCTTC.

This clonotype has ten or more counts. CDR3 DNA sequence: TGTGCCAGCAGTTCAGGGGGCGGTCAGCCCCAGCATTTT. Translated, it gives CASSSGGGQPQHF. The gene calls are TRBV25-1 and TRBJ1-5; 8 nucleotides match TRBD1. The CDR3 consists of 13 residues. Germline V gene lookup returns CDR1 MGHDK and CDR2 SYGVNS. Trimming removed 5 bases from V and 6 bases from J; junction bases left unmatched: 3.

The J gene is TRBJ1-1, the V gene TRBV5-5; 7 positions match TRBD1. Germline V gene sequence: CDR1 SGHKS, CDR2 YYEKEE (reference sequence). After removal of 4 bases from V and 3 bases from J, the junction contained 6 bases not matched to a gene. The CDR3 extends over 14 amino acids. CDR3 sequence (DNA): TGTGCCAGCAGCCTACAACAGGGGTACACTGAAGCTTTCTTT. It specifies CASSLQQGYTEAFF.

This chain uses TRBV21-1 with TRBJ1-5; the table names TRBD1, a call not compared with the DNA. TRBV21-1 is assigned pseudogene status. The CDR3 is 14 amino acids. The CDR3: CAPDGGETDQPQHF. The CDR3 DNA sequence: TGTGCCCCCGACGGGGGCGAAACCGATCAGCCCCAGCATTTT.

This chain uses TRBV12-3 or TRBV12-4 with TRBJ1-3, with 7 bases that match TRBD1. CDR3 size: 16 residues. V gave up 5 bases and J gave up 5 bases; unmatched junction bases: 12. The CDR3: CASSPPPGTERNTIYF. CDR3 coding DNA: TGTGCCAGCAGTCCCCCGCCTGGGACAGAAAGAAACACCATATATTTT.

The V and J genes are TRBV6-2 or TRBV6-3 and TRBJ2-3; 8 bases match TRBD1. The ends lost 5 bases at V and 4 bases at J; junction bases unmatched: 5. There are 14 residues in the CDR3. The germline CDR1 and CDR2 sequences are MNHEY and SVGEGT. As DNA, the CDR3 is TGTGCCAGCAGTAAACAGGGGGACGCAGATACGCAGTATTTT. Translated, it gives CASSKQGDADTQYF.

This clonotype occurred many times. This chain connects TRBV20-1 to TRBJ2-1; TRBD1 aligns across 11 bases. The J segment lost 6 bases and the V segment lost 5 bases, leaving 6 bases of the junction unmatched. Germline loops: CDR1 DFQATT, CDR2 SNEGSKA (reference sequence). The CDR3 length is 14 residues. The CDR3 bases are TGCAGTGCTCACCGGGACAGGGGGTTCAATGAGCAGTTCTTC. It is translated as CSAHRDRGFNEQFF.

This clonotype was counted once. The chain uses TRBV24-1 and TRBJ2-5; 14 bases agree with TRBD2. Trimming took 4 bases from V and 4 from J; bases not matched to a gene: 7. The CDR3 is made up of 17 amino acids. Germline lookup yields CDR1 KGHDR and CDR2 SFDVKD. The CDR3 here is CATSDPGLAGGPETQYF. The CDR3 region has the DNA TGTGCCACCAGTGACCCAGGACTAGCGGGGGGCCCAGAGACCCAGTACTTC.

This clonotype has more than one count but fewer than ten. This chain uses TRBV4-3 with TRBJ2-5; the D gene is possibly TRBD1 (5 bases). The CDR3 consists of 15 residues. Looked up from germline, CDR1 is LGHNA and CDR2 is YSLEER. V lost 0 bases, J lost 4 bases, and 12 bases lay in between. CDR3: CASSQDWGPRETQYF. The CDR3 nucleotides read TGCGCCAGCAGCCAAGATTGGGGCCCCAGAGAGACCCAGTACTTC.

The CDR3 bases are TGTGCCAGCAGCCCCCCTGCGGGGCTGGACACCGGGGAGCTGTTTTTT. Translating gives CASSPPAGLDTGELFF. The chain employs TRBV7-9 and TRBJ2-2, with D possibly matching TRBD2 (6 bases). Germline CDR1 and CDR2: SEHNR and FQNEAQ (reference sequence). V shed 5 bases and J shed 3 bases, with 16 bases lying between them. The CDR3 loop spans 16 amino acids.

The chain links TRBV6-2 or TRBV6-3 to TRBJ2-2; D uncertain. From germline, CDR1 is MNHEY and CDR2 SVGEGT. The CDR3 is 17 amino acids. Trimming took 5 bases from V and 0 from J, leaving 16 bases between them. The CDR3 nucleotides read TGTGCCAGCAGTACCCGACTCTTCGAGACGAACACCGGGGAGCTGTTTTTT. Protein sequence: CASSTRLFETNTGELFF.

This clonotype was picked up a small number of times. This rearrangement joins TRBV11-2 to TRBJ1-5; 9 bases map to TRBD1. J was trimmed by 9 bases and V by 5 bases; bases with no gene match: 8. From germline, CDR1 is SGHAT and CDR2 FQNNGV. This CDR3 comprises 14 residues. The CDR3 spells CASSPGQGLGPQHF. CDR3 in DNA: TGTGCCAGCAGCCCGGGACAGGGACTAGGGCCCCAGCATTTT. The full variable domain, in which reference TRBV11-2 and TRBJ1-5 provide the parts outside the CDR3, is EAGVAQSPRYKIIEKRQSVAFWCNPISGHATLYWYQQILGQGPKLLIQFQNNGVVDDSQLPKDRFSAERLKGVDSTLKIQPAKLEDSAVYLCASSPGQGLGPQHFGDGTRLSIL.

The genes are TRBV9 and TRBJ2-3; tentative D call: TRBD1 (8 bases). This CDR3 has 18 residues. Trimming took 3 bases from V and 4 from J, leaving 24 bases between them. Germline assignment: CDR1 SGDLS and CDR2 YYNGEE. The CDR3 nucleotides read TGTGCCAGCAGCGCCACAGGGGGGGGACGCAGAGATGCAGATACGCAGTATTTT. Translating it yields CASSATGGGRRDADTQYF.

The genes are TRBV20-1 and TRBJ2-7, with TRBD2 matching over 7 bases. From germline, CDR1 is DFQATT and CDR2 SNEGSKA (reference sequence). Losses at the gene ends were 0 bases for V and 6 bases for J; bases not matched to a gene: 8. The CDR3 is made up of 14 amino acids. The CDR3 protein is CSAREAGPRGEQYF. The DNA of the CDR3 is TGCAGTGCTAGAGAAGCGGGGCCTCGGGGCGAGCAGTACTTC.

In this sample, this clonotype turned up a few times. The V gene is TRBV6-2 or TRBV6-3, the J gene TRBJ2-1, with a possible D match to TRBD1 (6 bases). The V and J ends lost 7 bases and 9 bases respectively, with 19 bases between them. The CDR3 has 14 amino acids. Germline values: CDR1 MNHEY, CDR2 SVGEGT. The CDR3: CASNPDSLFFEQFF. As DNA, the CDR3 is TGTGCCAGCAACCCGGACAGCCTTTTTTTTGAGCAGTTCTTC.

This clonotype was seen a handful of times. The chain links TRBV7-9 to TRBJ2-2, with TRBD1 matching over 8 bases. The CDR3 is 15 residues long. V lost 5 bases, J lost 1 base, and 3 bases stayed unmatched. In germline, CDR1 is SEHNR, CDR2 FQNEAQ (reference sequence). CDR3 residues: CASSADRVNTGELFF. CDR3 coding DNA: TGTGCCAGCAGCGCGGACAGGGTGAACACCGGGGAGCTGTTTTTT.

This clonotype showed up just a few times. This chain joins TRBV12-3 or TRBV12-4 and TRBJ1-5; TRBD1 is a possible D gene (5 bases). The V end lost 3 bases, the J end lost 3 bases, and 9 bases lay between the germline ends. The CDR3 runs to 14 residues. The CDR3 DNA reads TGTGCCAGCAGTTTCGGGGCTTACAATCAGCCCCAGCATTTT. The encoded protein is CASSFGAYNQPQHF.

This chain uses TRBV28 with TRBJ2-7; no reliable D call. The CDR3 loop spans 14 amino acids. Germline-derived CDR1 and CDR2 are MDHEN and SYDVKM. V lost 10 bases, J lost 2 bases, and 18 bases lay in between. CDR3 sequence (DNA): TGTGCCATAGCACGGCAGGCGAGAACCTACGAGCAGTACTTC. Translating gives CAIARQARTYEQYF.

The rearrangement links TRBV15 to TRBJ1-1; D uncertain. The CDR3 is 13 amino acids. CDR1 is LNHNV and CDR2 is YYDKDF in the germline V gene (reference sequence). V lost 0 bases and J lost 6, with 8 bases in between. This CDR3 is CATSRDRAAEAFF. CDR3 nucleotides: TGTGCCACCAGCAGAGATCGGGCAGCTGAAGCTTTCTTT.

The rearrangement uses TRBV27 and TRBJ2-3; tentative D call: TRBD2 (6 bases). The CDR3 loop spans 15 amino acids. Per germline, CDR1 MNHEY and CDR2 SMNVEV (reference sequence). V was clipped by 4 bases and J by 1 base, with 12 bases between them. The CDR3 sequence is CASSSSTRGTDTQYF. The CDR3 nucleotides read TGTGCCAGCAGTTCCTCGACTAGAGGCACAGATACGCAGTATTTT.